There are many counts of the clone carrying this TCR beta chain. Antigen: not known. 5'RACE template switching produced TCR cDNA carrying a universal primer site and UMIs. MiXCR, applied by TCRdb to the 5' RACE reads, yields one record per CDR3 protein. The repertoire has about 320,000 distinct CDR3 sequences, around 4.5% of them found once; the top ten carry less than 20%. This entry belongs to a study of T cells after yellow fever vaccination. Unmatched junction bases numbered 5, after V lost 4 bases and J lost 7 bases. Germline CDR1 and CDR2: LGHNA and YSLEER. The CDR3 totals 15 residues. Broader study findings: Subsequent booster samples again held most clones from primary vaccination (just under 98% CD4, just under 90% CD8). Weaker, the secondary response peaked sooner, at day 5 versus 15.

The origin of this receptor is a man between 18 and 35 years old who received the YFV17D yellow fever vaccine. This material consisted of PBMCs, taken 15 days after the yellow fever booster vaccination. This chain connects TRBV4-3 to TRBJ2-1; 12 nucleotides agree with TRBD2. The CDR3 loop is CASSPLAGGRNEQFF. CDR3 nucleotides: TGCGCCAGCAGCCCTCTAGCGGGGGGGCGGAATGAGCAGTTCTTC.